This TCR beta chain comes out of a study of vaccination effects on CD4 cells after COVID-19. About the study: Convalescent patient samples, from a couple of individuals, date to 16 days and one week before vaccination.

Antigen-specific CD4+ T cells were expanded with viral peptide pools in the ViraFEST assay before sequencing. Following 10 days of culture, CD4+ T cells were isolated. The individual was infected with SARS-CoV-2 between March and December 2020, as confirmed by PCR. Over 1.5 million PBMC per well were cultured with approximately 10 IU/ml IL-2 and approximately 10 ug/ml peptides. TCRdb's copy holds only in-frame clones and misses some; the assay was immunoSEQ multiplex PCR. The sample gives around 28,000 clones, about 75% of which show up once; around 18% is in the top ten. In germline, CDR1 is SGHTS, CDR2 YDEGEE. CDR3 length: 15 residues. V was pared by 6 bases and J by 4 bases, with 10 bases of the junction left unmatched. Study findings and constraints: Mainly new clones induced by vaccination were found among post-vaccine spike-reactive clones in convalescents. Clones that were induced by infection or by vaccine showed marked contraction late after vaccination.

Comment on this clone: Its antigen is unknown.

This clonotype originated in a human donor who had a prior SARS-CoV-2 infection. This chain connects TRBV5-8 to TRBJ2-3; 8 bases are shared with TRBD2. This sample comprised CD4+ T cells from PBMCs cultured with SARS-CoV-2 spike peptides, obtained before COVID-19 vaccination. The CDR3 DNA follows: TGTGCCAGCACCAACCGGACTAGCTCCCCAGATACGCAGTATTTT. It yields the protein CASTNRTSSPDTQYF.